Sequencing of this T cell receptor (beta chain) was carried out in a study of a mutant IDH1 vaccine in newly diagnosed glioma. In the study overall: Treated patients, approximately 60% male and approximately 40% female, averaged about 42 years of age.

Study results and limitations: Vaccine-induced immune responses occurred in 93.3% of patients.

The CDR3 extends over 14 amino acids. V was trimmed by 0 bases and J by 4 bases, leaving 10 bases between them. Germline CDR1 is SGHTA and CDR2 is FQGNSA. Remarks on this clone: Its specificity is not known.

Described time point: baseline, week 1 (first vaccination visit). The treatment was: pre-vaccination baseline after standard-of-care therapy. The astrocytomas were IDH1-mutant, ATRX-negative, and WHO grade 3 or 4. The method was immunoSEQ multiplex PCR; TCRdb's version includes in-frame clones alone and lacks a portion of them. Here the sample spans about 34,000 clones, about three quarters being singletons. The sample in question was peripheral blood mononuclear cells (PBMCs), obtained from a glioma patient treated with radiotherapy, temozolomide or both. The clonotype originates from a man aged 45-65 years with glioma. Some clones in this sample may be carry-over from other donors' samples. The J gene is TRBJ2-7, the V gene TRBV7-2; no firm D call. The CDR3 region is CASSLAGLEYEQYF. As DNA, the CDR3 is TGTGCCAGCAGCTTAGCGGGTCTGGAGTACGAGCAGTACTTC.